The 21 T cell receptor beta chains in this list originate from one sample, sequenced in a study of T cell changes during pregnancy in multiple sclerosis. Using immunoSEQ multiplex PCR, the repertoire was profiled, and TCRdb retains in-frame clones only, with some absent. The table shows around 21,000 clones, with about nine tenths occurring only once. The sequences come from CD8+ T cells from peripheral blood mononuclear cells, collected in the third trimester of pregnancy. All receptors come from a female donor in good health, enrolled as a control in a pregnancy study.

This clone was counted once. This chain joins TRBV4-1 and TRBJ2-7, with D possibly being TRBD2 (5 bases). This CDR3 spans 13 amino acids. CDR1 and CDR2 from the germline V gene are MGHRA and YSYEKL. Trimming stripped 4 bases from V and 0 bases from J, with 7 bases between. CDR3 coding DNA: TGCGCCAGCAGCCCGGCGGGCTCCTACGAGCAGTACTTC. It yields the protein CASSPAGSYEQYF.

The chain employs TRBV28 and TRBJ1-5, with a possible D match to TRBD1 (5 bases). Germline CDR1 MDHEN, CDR2 SYDVKM. This CDR3 comprises 15 residues. The V end lost 6 bases, the J end lost 6 bases, and 18 bases lay between the germline ends. The CDR3 nucleotides read TGTGCCAGCAGCTTACAGCAGGGTAGCTTTCAGCCCCAGCATTTT. Amino acid sequence: CASSLQQGSFQPQHF.

This chain uses TRBV7-9 with TRBJ2-3; a weak D match, TRBD2 (5 bases). Germline CDR1 SEHNR, CDR2 FQNEAQ (reference sequence). This CDR3 has 16 residues. Trimming cost V 5 bases and J 7 bases, with 22 bases left between them. CDR3 amino acids: CASSPSRAEIGYTQYF. The CDR3 nucleotides are TGTGCCAGCAGCCCATCGAGAGCGGAAATTGGGTATACGCAGTATTTT.

The rearrangement uses TRBV30 and TRBJ1-4; possibly TRBD1 for D (6 bases). The CDR3 runs 12 residues. The germline V gene has CDR1 GTSNPN and CDR2 SVGIG (reference sequence). Trimming removed 6 bases from V and 9 bases from J, with 14 bases in between. CDR3: CACLPGQQKLFF. The CDR3 region has the DNA TGTGCCTGCCTTCCCGGACAGCAAAAACTGTTTTTT.

This chain uses TRBV15 with TRBJ2-2; D call uncertain. CDR3 length equals 16 residues. Germline V gene lookup returns CDR1 LNHNV and CDR2 YYDKDF (reference sequence). V lost 0 bases to trimming and J lost 0 bases, with 8 bases between them. CDR3 region: CATSREQSPNTGELFF. The CDR3 coding sequence is TGTGCCACCAGCAGAGAACAGAGCCCGAACACCGGGGAGCTGTTTTTT.

This clone is a singleton in its sample. The rearrangement uses TRBV19 and TRBJ2-1; no firm D call. The V gene's germline CDR1 is LNHDA and CDR2 SQIVND (reference sequence). The CDR3 is 13 residues long. Trimming left V 1 base short and J 5 bases short, with 6 bases between. The CDR3 region is CASSIARNNEQFF. CDR3 in DNA: TGTGCCAGTAGTATAGCGCGGAACAATGAGCAGTTCTTC.

V gene TRBV4-2 combines with J gene TRBJ1-3; no clear D. Germline CDR1 reads LGHNA; CDR2 reads YNFKEQ. Between the trimmed V and J ends, which lost 0 bases and 0 bases, there was a span of 15 bases. The CDR3 consists of 18 residues. CDR3 DNA sequence: TGTGCCAGCAGCCAAGATCGGATGTCGGAGCACTCTGGAAACACCATATATTTT. Translating it yields CASSQDRMSEHSGNTIYF.

The chain carries TRBV5-8 and TRBJ1-2; 8 bases are a match to TRBD1. V was clipped by 2 bases and J by 3 bases; unmatched bases: 9. The CDR3 is 16 amino acids. The germline V gene has CDR1 SGHTS and CDR2 YDEGEE. CDR3 in DNA: TGTGCCAGCAGCTTTGCGGGACAGGACGTCTACTATGGCTACACCTTC. The encoded protein is CASSFAGQDVYYGYTF.

CDR3 sequence: CASSIVGGRAEETQYF. The DNA for the CDR3 is TGTGCCAGTAGTATTGTTGGCGGGAGGGCCGAAGAGACCCAGTACTTC. V usage is TRBV19 and J usage is TRBJ2-5; 9 bases match TRBD2. Germline values: CDR1 LNHDA, CDR2 SQIVND (reference sequence). The CDR3 contains 16 residues. The V segment lost 3 bases and the J segment 3 bases; nucleotides outside the gene matches: 8.

The rearrangement uses TRBV13 and TRBJ2-2; D unresolved. In germline, CDR1 is PRHDT, CDR2 FYEKMQ (reference sequence). V gave up 0 bases and J gave up 0 bases, with 5 bases separating them. This CDR3 is 15 amino acids long. CDR3 sequence reads: CASSLGQTNTGELFF. The CDR3 DNA is TGTGCCAGCAGCTTAGGACAGACGAACACCGGGGAGCTGTTTTTT.

The chain recombines TRBV6-1 with TRBJ2-1, with D maybe TRBD2 (6 bases). V lost 4 bases, J lost 2 bases, and 15 bases lay in between. The CDR3 runs 16 residues. Germline CDR1 MNHNS, CDR2 SASEGT. Here the CDR3 DNA reads TGTGCCAGCAGTGCCTCCGGGACTTTAACCTACAATGAGCAGTTCTTC. It codes for CASSASGTLTYNEQFF.

This sequence joins TRBV2 and TRBJ2-4, with 8 bases lining up with TRBD2. The CDR3 is 15 residues long. Germline values: CDR1 SNHLY, CDR2 FYNNEI. V lost 3 bases and J lost 3; bases outside the gene matches: 4. DNA for the CDR3: TGTGCCAGCAGTGACCTCGGGGGGGTCAAAAACATTCAGTACTTC. Its protein product is CASSDLGGVKNIQYF.

The genes are TRBV15 and TRBJ1-2, with D unresolved. V lost 4 bases and J 3 bases, leaving 18 bases between the germline ends. This CDR3 is 16 amino acids long. Germline V gene data show CDR1 as LNHNV and CDR2 as YYDKDF (reference sequence). The CDR3 nucleotides are TGTGCCACCAGCACCCTACAGACCCACCGGTACTATGGCTACACCTTC. This encodes CATSTLQTHRYYGYTF. The variable domain in full, with the rest retrieved from reference TRBV15 and TRBJ1-2, is DAMVIQNPRYQVTQFGKPVTLSCSQTLNHNVMYWYQQKSSQAPKLLFHYYDKDFNNEADTPDNFQSRRPNTSFCFLDIRSPGLGDTAMYLCATSTLQTHRYYGYTFGSGTRLTVV.

By sample share, this clone is medium-sized. The chain carries TRBV6-4 and TRBJ2-2, with TRBD2 as a possible D gene (5 bases). CDR3 length equals 14 residues. Germline CDR1 reads MRHNA; CDR2 reads SNTAGT. Deletions cut 2 bases from V and 7 bases from J, with 11 bases between. Written as DNA, the CDR3 is TGTGCCAGCAGTGACAGGGCTAGCAGCGGGGAGCTGTTTTTT. This encodes CASSDRASSGELFF.

This clone was counted a few times. The chain is built from TRBV10-3 and TRBJ1-2; D not certain. Per the germline V gene, CDR1 is ENHRY and CDR2 is SYGVKD. The CDR3 has 11 residues. The germline V and J ends were trimmed by 7 bases and 8 bases, with 11 bases remaining between them. The CDR3 loop is CAIMMQAGYTF. The CDR3 DNA sequence: TGTGCCATCATGATGCAGGCGGGCTACACCTTC.

A word on this clone: A read error may account for a junction end that differs from germline. The V call is TRBV7-9, the J call TRBJ2-7, with D tentatively TRBD1 (6 bases). The CDR3 spans 14 residues. In germline, CDR1 is SEHNR, CDR2 FQNEAQ (reference sequence). CDR3 in DNA: TGTGCCAGCAGCTTAGTCAACGACAGGCAATCCCCTATCTTC. Residues: CASSLVNDRQSPIF.

The chain carries TRBV19 and TRBJ2-3, with D tentatively TRBD2 (5 bases). CDR3 length: 15 amino acids. Germline V gives CDR1 LNHDA, CDR2 SQIVND (reference sequence). Trimming pared 5 bases from V and 1 base from J, leaving 13 bases between. CDR3 sequence: CASSPRSGGTDTQYF. CDR3 DNA sequence: TGTGCCAGTAGTCCCAGGAGCGGTGGCACAGATACGCAGTATTTT.

The J gene is TRBJ1-1, the V gene TRBV30; D ambiguous. Per the germline V gene, CDR1 is GTSNPN and CDR2 is SVGIG (reference sequence). The CDR3 loop spans 13 amino acids. Trimming removed 5 bases from V and 4 bases from J, with 14 bases in between. The CDR3 sequence is CAWAPGVGTEAFF. The CDR3 nucleotides are TGTGCCTGGGCACCGGGAGTGGGCACTGAAGCTTTCTTT.

CDR3 bases: TGTGCCAGCAGTGCTTACATGAACACTGAAGCTTTCTTT. It yields the protein CASSAYMNTEAFF. The gene calls are TRBV28 and TRBJ1-1; D remains unclear. V dropped 5 bases and J dropped 0 bases, with 7 bases sitting between them. Germline V gene lookup returns CDR1 MDHEN and CDR2 SYDVKM. CDR3 length: 13 residues.

The rearrangement links TRBV15 to TRBJ2-1, with TRBD2 as a possible D gene (7 bases). V lost 1 base to trimming and J lost 3 bases, with 16 bases between them. This CDR3 has 17 residues. Germline CDR1 LNHNV, CDR2 YYDKDF (reference sequence). The CDR3 DNA is TGTGCCACCAGCAGAGTGGGGCGGGGGCGGAACTACAATGAGCAGTTCTTC. Amino acid sequence: CATSRVGRGRNYNEQFF.

The chain recombines TRBV29-1 with TRBJ2-5; the D gene is possibly TRBD2 (7 bases). The CDR3 is 12 amino acids. Germline CDR1 reads SQVTM; CDR2 reads ANQGSEA. The ends were cut back, 7 bases at V and 5 bases at J, with 14 bases in the middle. The CDR3 loop is CSGGGLLETQYF. The CDR3 nucleotides are TGCAGCGGGGGGGGCCTCCTTGAGACCCAGTACTTC.